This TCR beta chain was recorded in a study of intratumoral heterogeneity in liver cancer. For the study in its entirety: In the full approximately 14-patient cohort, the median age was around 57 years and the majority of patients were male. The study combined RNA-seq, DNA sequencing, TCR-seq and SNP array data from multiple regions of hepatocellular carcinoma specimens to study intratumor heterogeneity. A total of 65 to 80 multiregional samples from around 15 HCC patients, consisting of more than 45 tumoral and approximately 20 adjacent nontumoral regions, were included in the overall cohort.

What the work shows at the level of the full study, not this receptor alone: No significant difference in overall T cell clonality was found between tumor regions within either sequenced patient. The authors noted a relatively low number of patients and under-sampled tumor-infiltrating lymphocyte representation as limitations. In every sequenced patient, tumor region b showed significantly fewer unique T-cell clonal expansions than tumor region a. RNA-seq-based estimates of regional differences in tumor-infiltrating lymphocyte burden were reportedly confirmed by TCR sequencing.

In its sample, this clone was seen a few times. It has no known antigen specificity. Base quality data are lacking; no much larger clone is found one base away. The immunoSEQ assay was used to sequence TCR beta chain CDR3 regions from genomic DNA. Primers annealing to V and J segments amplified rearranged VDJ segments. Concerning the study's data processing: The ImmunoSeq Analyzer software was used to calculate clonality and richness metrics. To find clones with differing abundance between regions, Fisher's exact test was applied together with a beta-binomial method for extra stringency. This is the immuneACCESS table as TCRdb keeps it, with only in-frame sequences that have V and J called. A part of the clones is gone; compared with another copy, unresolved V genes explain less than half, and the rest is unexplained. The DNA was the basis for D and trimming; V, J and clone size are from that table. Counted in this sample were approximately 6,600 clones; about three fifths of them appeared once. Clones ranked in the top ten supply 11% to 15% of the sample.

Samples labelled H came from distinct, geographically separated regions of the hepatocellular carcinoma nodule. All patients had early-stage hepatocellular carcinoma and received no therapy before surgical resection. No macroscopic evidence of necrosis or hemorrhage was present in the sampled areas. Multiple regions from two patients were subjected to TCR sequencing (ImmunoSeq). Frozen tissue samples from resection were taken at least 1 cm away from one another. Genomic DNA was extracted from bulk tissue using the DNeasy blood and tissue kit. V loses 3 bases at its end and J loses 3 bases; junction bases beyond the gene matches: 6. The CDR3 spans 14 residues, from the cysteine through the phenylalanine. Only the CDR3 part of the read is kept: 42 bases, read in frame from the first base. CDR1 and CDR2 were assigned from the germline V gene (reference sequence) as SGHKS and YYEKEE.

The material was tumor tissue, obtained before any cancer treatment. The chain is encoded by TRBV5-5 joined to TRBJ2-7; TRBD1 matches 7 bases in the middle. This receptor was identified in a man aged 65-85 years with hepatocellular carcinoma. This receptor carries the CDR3 CASSSEDRYYEQYF. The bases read TGTGCCAGCAGCTCGGAGGACAGGTACTACGAGCAGTACTTC.